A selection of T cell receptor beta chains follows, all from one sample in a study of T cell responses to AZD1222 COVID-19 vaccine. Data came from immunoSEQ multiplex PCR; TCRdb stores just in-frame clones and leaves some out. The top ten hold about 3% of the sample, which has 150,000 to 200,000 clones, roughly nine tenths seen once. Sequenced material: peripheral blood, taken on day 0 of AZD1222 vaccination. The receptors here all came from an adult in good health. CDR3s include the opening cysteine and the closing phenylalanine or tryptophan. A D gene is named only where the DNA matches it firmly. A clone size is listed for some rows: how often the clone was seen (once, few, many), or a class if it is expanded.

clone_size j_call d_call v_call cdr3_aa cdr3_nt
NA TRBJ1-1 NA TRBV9 CASSVEARADTEAFF TGTGCCAGCAGCGTAGAGGCCAGGGCGGACACTGAAGCTTTCTTT
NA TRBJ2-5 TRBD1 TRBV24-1 CATSDLTGGRTQYF TGTGCCACCAGTGATTTGACAGGGGGAAGGACCCAGTACTTC
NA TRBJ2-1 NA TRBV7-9 CASSLRDTYNEQFF TGTGCCAGCAGCTTAAGGGATACCTACAATGAGCAGTTCTTC
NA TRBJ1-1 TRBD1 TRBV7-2 CASSSGQGYTEAFF TGTGCCAGCAGCTCCGGACAGGGCTACACTGAAGCTTTCTTT
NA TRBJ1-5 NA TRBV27 CASRSLWRDNQPQHF TGTGCCAGCAGATCCCTTTGGCGGGATAATCAGCCCCAGCATTTT
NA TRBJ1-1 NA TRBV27 CASSLAKNTEAFF TGTGCCAGCAGTTTAGCCAAGAACACTGAAGCTTTCTTT
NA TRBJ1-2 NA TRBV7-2 CASSLDRINYGYTF TGTGCCAGCAGCTTAGATCGGATAAACTATGGCTACACCTTC
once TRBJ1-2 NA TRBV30 CAWSEAARPDYGYTF TGTGCCTGGAGTGAGGCGGCACGGCCAGACTATGGCTACACCTTC
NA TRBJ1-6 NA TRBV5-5 CASSLDPGRNSPLHF TGTGCCAGCAGCTTGGATCCGGGGCGGAATTCACCCCTCCACTTT
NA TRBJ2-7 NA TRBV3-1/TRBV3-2 CASSLDHNSYEQYF TGTGCCAGCAGCCTGGACCACAACTCCTACGAGCAGTACTTC
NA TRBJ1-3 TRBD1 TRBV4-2 CASSQGGTGAGNTIYF TGTGCCAGCAGCCAAGGAGGGACAGGGGCTGGAAACACCATATATTTT
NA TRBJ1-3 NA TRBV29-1 CSVGGSRNTIYF TGCAGCGTTGGGGGCAGTCGGAACACCATATATTTT
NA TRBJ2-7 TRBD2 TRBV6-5 CASSIAGEAYEQYF TGTGCCAGCAGCATAGCGGGTGAAGCCTACGAGCAGTACTTC
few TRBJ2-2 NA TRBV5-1 CASSWGSDTGELFF TGCGCCAGCAGCTGGGGGTCAGACACCGGGGAGCTGTTTTTT
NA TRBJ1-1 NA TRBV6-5 CASSRGEVTEAFF TGTGCCAGCAGTCGGGGTGAAGTCACTGAAGCTTTCTTT
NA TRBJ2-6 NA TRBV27 CASRPVGSGANVLTF TGTGCCAGCAGGCCGGTGGGTTCTGGGGCCAACGTCCTGACTTTC
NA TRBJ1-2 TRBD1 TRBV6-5 CASRSDRANYGYTF TGTGCCAGCAGATCGGACAGGGCTAACTATGGCTACACCTTC
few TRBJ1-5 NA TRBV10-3 CAISESWTGEPQHF TGTGCCATCAGTGAGTCGTGGACGGGGGAGCCCCAGCATTTT
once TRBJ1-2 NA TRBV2 CASVQGTSTGYGYTF TGTGCCTCGGTCCAAGGGACGTCCACCGGGTATGGCTACACCTTC
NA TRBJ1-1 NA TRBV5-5 CASTLPEGTEAFF TGTGCCAGCACCCTCCCGGAGGGCACTGAAGCTTTCTTT
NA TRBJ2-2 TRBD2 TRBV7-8 CASSPGTSVDGELFF TGTGCCAGCAGCCCCGGGACTAGCGTTGACGGGGAGCTGTTTTTT
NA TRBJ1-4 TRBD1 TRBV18 CASSPPDRGREKLFF TGTGCCAGCTCACCACCGGACAGGGGGCGTGAAAAACTGTTTTTT
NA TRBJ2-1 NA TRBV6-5 CASSYHGDHSYNEQFF TGTGCCAGCAGTTACCATGGGGACCATTCTTACAATGAGCAGTTCTTC
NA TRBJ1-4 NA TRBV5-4 CASSLLGSNEKLFF TGTGCCAGCAGCTTGTTGGGCTCTAATGAAAAACTGTTTTTT
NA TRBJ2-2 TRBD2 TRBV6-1 CASSGQAGGRTGELFF TGTGCCAGCAGTGGTCAGGCGGGAGGGAGGACCGGGGAGCTGTTTTTT
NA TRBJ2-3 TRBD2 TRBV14 CASSQVGLAGVSDTQYF TGTGCCAGCAGCCAAGTAGGGCTAGCGGGAGTCTCAGATACGCAGTATTTT
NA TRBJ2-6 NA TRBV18 CASSPPGVRGFNSGANVLTF TGTGCCAGCTCACCACCGGGGGTCAGGGGCTTTAACTCTGGGGCCAACGTCCTGACTTTC
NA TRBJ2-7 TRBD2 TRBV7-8 CASSTRAGGPYEQYF TGTGCCAGCAGCACCCGAGCGGGAGGGCCTTACGAGCAGTACTTC
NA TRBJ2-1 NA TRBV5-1 CASSNYNEQFF TGCGCCAGCAGCAACTACAATGAGCAGTTCTTC
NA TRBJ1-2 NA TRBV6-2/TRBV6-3 CASSYPGPYYGYTF TGTGCCAGCAGTTACCCTGGGCCGTACTATGGCTACACCTTC
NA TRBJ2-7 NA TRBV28 CASSFLAASYEQYF TGTGCCAGCAGTTTCTTAGCGGCCTCCTACGAGCAGTACTTC
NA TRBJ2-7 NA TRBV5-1 CASSPESAGASYEQYF TGCGCCAGCAGCCCAGAGTCCGCTGGTGCCTCCTACGAGCAGTACTTC
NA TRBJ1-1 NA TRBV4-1 CASSLYSPSQDTEAFF TGCGCCAGCAGCCTCTATAGTCCTTCCCAGGACACTGAAGCTTTCTTT
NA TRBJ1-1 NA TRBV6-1 CASSEGPVNTEAFF TGTGCCAGCAGTGAAGGGCCGGTGAACACTGAAGCTTTCTTT
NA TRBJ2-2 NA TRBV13 CASSLGPGTENTGELFF TGTGCCAGCAGCTTAGGACCCGGGACGGAGAACACCGGGGAGCTGTTTTTT
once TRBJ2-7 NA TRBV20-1 CSARGLGEQYF TGCAGTGCTAGAGGTTTGGGCGAGCAGTACTTC
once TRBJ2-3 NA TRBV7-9 CASSPMFGFGPSTDTQYF TGTGCCAGCAGCCCTATGTTCGGATTTGGTCCTAGCACAGATACGCAGTATTTT
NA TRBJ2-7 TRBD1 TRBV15 CATSTGQTSYEQYF TGTGCCACCAGCACGGGACAGACTTCCTACGAGCAGTACTTC
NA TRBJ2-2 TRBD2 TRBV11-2 CASSRLAGGTGELFF TGTGCCAGCTCCCGACTAGCGGGAGGAACCGGGGAGCTGTTTTTT
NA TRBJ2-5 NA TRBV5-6 CASSLSETQYF TGTGCCAGCAGCTTGTCGGAGACCCAGTACTTC
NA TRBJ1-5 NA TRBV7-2 CASSSQDSNQPQHF TGTGCCAGCAGTTCGCAGGATAGCAATCAGCCCCAGCATTTT
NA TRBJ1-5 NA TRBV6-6 CASSQSGGGGQPQHF TGTGCCAGCAGCCAATCGGGGGGAGGAGGACAGCCCCAGCATTTT
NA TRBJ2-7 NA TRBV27 CASSQTPSYEQYF TGTGCCAGCAGCCAAACTCCTTCCTACGAGCAGTACTTC
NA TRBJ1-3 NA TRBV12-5 CASALWGSGNTIYF TGTGCTAGTGCCCTATGGGGGTCTGGAAACACCATATATTTT
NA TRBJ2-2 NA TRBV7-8 CATKLTGVLNTGELFF TGTGCCACCAAGCTTACGGGTGTATTGAACACCGGGGAGCTGTTTTTT
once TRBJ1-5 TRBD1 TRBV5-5 CASSGDSEVAQHF TGTGCCAGCAGCGGGGACAGTGAAGTAGCCCAGCATTTT